The TCR beta chain under discussion was sequenced for a study of blood T cell repertoires in COVID-19. The overall study: COVID-19 samples, acute and convalescent, were from the United States, Italy and Spain.

TCRdb keeps only in-frame clones here, not all; method: immunoSEQ multiplex PCR. The sample shows 78,000 or so clones, roughly 89% of them seen only once. Germline CDR1 is SEHNR and CDR2 is FQNEAQ (reference sequence). The CDR3 length is 15 residues. V dropped 3 bases and J dropped 5; count of bases not matched to a gene: 6. This receptor was obtained from a woman aged 50 to 65 with acute or convalescent COVID-19. The chain is built from TRBV7-9 and TRBJ2-5; 10 positions match TRBD1. Sample: peripheral blood. DNA for the CDR3: TGTGCCAGCAGCTTGGGACAGGGGTTTCGTGAGACCCAGTACTTC. Translation gives CASSLGQGFRETQYF. Full variable domain (outside the CDR3, taken from reference TRBV7-9 and TRBJ2-5): DTGVSQNPRHKITKRGQNVTFRCDPISEHNRLYWYRQTLGQGPEFLTYFQNEAQLEKSRLLSDRFSAERPKGSFSTLEIQRTEQGDSAMYLCASSLGQGFRETQYFGPGTRLLVL.